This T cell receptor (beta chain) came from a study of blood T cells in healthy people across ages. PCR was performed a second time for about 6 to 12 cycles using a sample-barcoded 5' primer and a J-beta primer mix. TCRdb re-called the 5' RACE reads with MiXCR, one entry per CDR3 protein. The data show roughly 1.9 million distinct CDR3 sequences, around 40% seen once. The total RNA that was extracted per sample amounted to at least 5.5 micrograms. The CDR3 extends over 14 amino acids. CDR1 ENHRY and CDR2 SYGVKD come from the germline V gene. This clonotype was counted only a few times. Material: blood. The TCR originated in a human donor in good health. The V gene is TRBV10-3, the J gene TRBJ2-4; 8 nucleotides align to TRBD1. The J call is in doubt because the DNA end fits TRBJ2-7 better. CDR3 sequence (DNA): TGTGCCACCATTTCCGGGACAGGCTTCTACGAGCAGTACTTC. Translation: CATISGTGFYEQYF.